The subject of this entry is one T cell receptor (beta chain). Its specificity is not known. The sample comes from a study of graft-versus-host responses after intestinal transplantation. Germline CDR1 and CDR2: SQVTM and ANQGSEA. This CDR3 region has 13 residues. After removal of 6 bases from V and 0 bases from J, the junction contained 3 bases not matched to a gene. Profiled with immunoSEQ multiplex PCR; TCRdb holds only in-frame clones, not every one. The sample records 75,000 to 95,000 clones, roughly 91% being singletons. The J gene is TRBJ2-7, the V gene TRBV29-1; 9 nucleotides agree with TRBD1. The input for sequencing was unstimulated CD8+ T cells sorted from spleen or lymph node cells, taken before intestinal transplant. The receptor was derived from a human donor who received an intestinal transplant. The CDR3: CSVRTGASYEQYF. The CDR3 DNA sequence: TGCAGCGTGAGGACAGGGGCCTCCTACGAGCAGTACTTC.